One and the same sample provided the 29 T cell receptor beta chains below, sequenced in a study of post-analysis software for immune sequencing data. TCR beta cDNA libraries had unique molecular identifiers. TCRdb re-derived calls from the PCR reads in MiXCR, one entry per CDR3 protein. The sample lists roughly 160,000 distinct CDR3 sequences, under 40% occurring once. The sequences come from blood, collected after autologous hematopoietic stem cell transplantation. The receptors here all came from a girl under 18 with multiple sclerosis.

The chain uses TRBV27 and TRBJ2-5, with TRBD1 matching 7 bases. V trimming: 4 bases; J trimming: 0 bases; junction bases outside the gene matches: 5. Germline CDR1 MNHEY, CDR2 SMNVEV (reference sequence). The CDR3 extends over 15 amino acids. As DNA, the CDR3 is TGTGCCAGCAGTTCGACAGGGTCGGACCAAGAGACCCAGTACTTC. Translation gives CASSSTGSDQETQYF.

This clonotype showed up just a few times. The CDR3 sequence: CASSLGRDEQFF. The CDR3 region has the DNA TGCGCCAGCAGCTTAGGACGCGATGAGCAGTTCTTC. The rearrangement uses TRBV5-1 and TRBJ2-1; no definite D call. The V end was cut by 2 bases, the J end by 8 bases, with 8 bases between. Germline CDR1 SGHRS, CDR2 YFSETQ. This CDR3 is built from 12 residues.

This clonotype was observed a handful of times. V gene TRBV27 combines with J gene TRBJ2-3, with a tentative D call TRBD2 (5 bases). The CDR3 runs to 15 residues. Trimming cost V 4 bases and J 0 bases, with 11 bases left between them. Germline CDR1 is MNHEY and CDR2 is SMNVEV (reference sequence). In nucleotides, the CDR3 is TGTGCCAGCAGTTATGCAGGACTCAGCACAGATACGCAGTATTTT. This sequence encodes CASSYAGLSTDTQYF.

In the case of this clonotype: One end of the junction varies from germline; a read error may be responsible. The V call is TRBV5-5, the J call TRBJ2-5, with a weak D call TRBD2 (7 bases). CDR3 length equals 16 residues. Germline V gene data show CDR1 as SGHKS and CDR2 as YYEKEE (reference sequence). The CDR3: CTSTPGGGLLHRAQYF. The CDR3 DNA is TGTACCAGCACTCCCGGAGGGGGACTATTGCACAGAGCCCAGTACTTC.

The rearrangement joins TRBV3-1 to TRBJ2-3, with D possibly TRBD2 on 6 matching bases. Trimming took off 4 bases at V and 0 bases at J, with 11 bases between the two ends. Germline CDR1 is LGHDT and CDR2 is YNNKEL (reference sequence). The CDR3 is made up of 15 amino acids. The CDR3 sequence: CASSPGLQSTDTQYF. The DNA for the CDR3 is TGTGCCAGCAGCCCGGGACTCCAAAGCACAGATACGCAGTATTTT.

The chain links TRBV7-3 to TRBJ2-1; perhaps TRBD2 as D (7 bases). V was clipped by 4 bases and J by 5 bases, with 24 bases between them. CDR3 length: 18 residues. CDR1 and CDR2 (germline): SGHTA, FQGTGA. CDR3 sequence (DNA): TGTGCCAGCAGCTATCTACCTGCGGGGGCTGGACCAAACAATGAGCAGTTCTTC. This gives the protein CASSYLPAGAGPNNEQFF.

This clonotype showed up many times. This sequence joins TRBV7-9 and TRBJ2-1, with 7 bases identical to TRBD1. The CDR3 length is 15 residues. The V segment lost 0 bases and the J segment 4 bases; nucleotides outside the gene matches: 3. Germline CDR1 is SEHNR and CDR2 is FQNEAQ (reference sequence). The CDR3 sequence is CASSLAGGLYNEQFF. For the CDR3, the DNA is TGTGCCAGCAGCTTAGCAGGGGGCTTGTACAATGAGCAGTTCTTC.

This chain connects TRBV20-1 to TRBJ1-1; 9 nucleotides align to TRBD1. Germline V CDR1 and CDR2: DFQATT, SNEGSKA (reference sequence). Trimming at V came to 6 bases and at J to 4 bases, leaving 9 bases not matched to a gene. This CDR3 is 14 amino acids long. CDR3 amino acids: CSARKGQGFTEAFF. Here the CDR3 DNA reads TGCAGTGCGCGCAAGGGACAGGGATTCACTGAAGCTTTCTTT.

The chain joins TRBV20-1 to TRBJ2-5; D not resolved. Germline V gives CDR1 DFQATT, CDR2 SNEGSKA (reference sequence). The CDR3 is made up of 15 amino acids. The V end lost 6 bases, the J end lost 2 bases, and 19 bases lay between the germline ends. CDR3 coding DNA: TGCAGTGCGATAGTCGCCAGCGCGTCTCAAGAGACCCAGTACTTC. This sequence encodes CSAIVASASQETQYF.

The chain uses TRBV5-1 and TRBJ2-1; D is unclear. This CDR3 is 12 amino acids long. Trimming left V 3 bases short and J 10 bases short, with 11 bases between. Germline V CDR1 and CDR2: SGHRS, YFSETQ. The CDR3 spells CASSSPSVEQFF. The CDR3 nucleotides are TGCGCCAGCAGCTCCCCCTCCGTAGAGCAGTTCTTC.

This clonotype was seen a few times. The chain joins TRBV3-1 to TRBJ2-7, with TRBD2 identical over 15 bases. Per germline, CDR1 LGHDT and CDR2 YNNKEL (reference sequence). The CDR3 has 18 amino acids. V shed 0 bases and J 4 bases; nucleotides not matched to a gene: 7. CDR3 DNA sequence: TGTGCCAGCAGCCAAGAGGGGGGGACTAGCGGGAGGAGATACGAGCAGTACTTC. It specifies CASSQEGGTSGRRYEQYF.

The CDR3 DNA sequence: TGCAGTGCTAGAGATTCCTCGAGACATCGAACTTCTAACTATGGCTACACCTTC. As protein: CSARDSSRHRTSNYGYTF. The chain couples TRBV20-1 to TRBJ1-2; unclear D gene. V lost 0 bases and J 0 bases, leaving 20 bases between the germline ends. The germline V gene has CDR1 DFQATT and CDR2 SNEGSKA (reference sequence). This CDR3 comprises 18 residues.

This chain's CDR3 is CSASGTGLGVTQYF. As DNA, the CDR3 is TGCAGTGCTAGTGGTACGGGACTAGGGGTGACCCAGTACTTC. The chain links TRBV20-1 to TRBJ2-7, with TRBD2 matching over 8 bases. The DNA end lines up better with TRBJ2-5; the J call may be wrong. Germline-derived CDR1 and CDR2 are DFQATT and SNEGSKA (reference sequence). The CDR3 consists of 14 residues.

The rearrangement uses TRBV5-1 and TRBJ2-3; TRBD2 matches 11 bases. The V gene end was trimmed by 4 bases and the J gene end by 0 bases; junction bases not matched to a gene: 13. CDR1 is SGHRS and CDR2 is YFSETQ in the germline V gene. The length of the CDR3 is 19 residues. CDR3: CASSARASSGGLSTDTQYF. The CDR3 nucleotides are TGCGCCAGCAGCGCACGGGCCTCTAGCGGGGGGCTTAGCACAGATACGCAGTATTTT.

The CDR3 loop is CASTPSGSNNEKLFF. The CDR3 region has the DNA TGTGCCAGCACCCCTTCCGGTAGCAATAATGAAAAACTGTTTTTT. The chain has TRBV28 and TRBJ1-4; D gene ambiguous. Per germline, CDR1 MDHEN and CDR2 SYDVKM. The CDR3 runs 15 residues. V lost 7 bases and J 4 bases, leaving 16 bases between the germline ends. The variable domain in full, completed from reference TRBV28 and TRBJ1-4, reads DVKVTQSSRYLVKRTGEKVFLECVQDMDHENMFWYRQDPGLGLRLIYFSYDVKMKEKGDIPEGYSVSREKKERFSLILESASTNQTSMYLCASTPSGSNNEKLFFGSGTQLSVL.

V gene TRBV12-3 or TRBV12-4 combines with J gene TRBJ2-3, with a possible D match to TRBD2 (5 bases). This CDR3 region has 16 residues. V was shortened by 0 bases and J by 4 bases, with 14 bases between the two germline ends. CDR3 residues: CASSLATSYRPDTQYF. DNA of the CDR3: TGTGCCAGCAGTTTAGCTACTAGTTATAGGCCAGATACGCAGTATTTT.

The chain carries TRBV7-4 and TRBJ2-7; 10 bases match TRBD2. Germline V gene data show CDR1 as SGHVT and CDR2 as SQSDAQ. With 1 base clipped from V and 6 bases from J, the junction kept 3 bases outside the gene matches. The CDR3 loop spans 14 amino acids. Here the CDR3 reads CASSLGSGRIEQYF. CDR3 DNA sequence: TGTGCCAGCAGCTTAGGTAGCGGGAGGATCGAGCAGTACTTC.

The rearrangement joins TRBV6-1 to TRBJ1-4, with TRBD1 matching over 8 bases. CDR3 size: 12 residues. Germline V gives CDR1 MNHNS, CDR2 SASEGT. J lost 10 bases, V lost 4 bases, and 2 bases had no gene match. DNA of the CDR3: TGTGCCAGCAGTGCAGACAGGGGAAAACTGTTTTTT. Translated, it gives CASSADRGKLFF.

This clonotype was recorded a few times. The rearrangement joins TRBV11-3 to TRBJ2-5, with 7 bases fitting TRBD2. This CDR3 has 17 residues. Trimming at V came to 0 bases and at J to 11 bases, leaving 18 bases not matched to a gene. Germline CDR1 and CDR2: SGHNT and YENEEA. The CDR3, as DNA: TGTGCCAGCAGCTTAGATAGTGGGGCGGGAGTAGTAGATGAGCAGTACTTC. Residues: CASSLDSGAGVVDEQYF.

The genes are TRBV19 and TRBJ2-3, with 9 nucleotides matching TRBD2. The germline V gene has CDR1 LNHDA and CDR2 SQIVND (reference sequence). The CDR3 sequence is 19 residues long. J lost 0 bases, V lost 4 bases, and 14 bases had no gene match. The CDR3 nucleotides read TGTGCCAGTAGTACCGGGACTAGCAAAGGTATTTTAAGCACAGATACGCAGTATTTT. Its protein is CASSTGTSKGILSTDTQYF.

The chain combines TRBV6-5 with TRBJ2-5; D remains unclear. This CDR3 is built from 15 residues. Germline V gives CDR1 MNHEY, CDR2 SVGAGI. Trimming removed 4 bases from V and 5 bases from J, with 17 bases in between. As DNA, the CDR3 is TGTGCCAGCAGTTCAACCAGTGGAATCTCGGAGACCCAGTACTTC. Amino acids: CASSSTSGISETQYF.

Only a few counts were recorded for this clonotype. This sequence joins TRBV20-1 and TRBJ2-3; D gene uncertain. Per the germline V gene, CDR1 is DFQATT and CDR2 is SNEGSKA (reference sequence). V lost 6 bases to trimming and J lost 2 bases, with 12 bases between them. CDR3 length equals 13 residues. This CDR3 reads CSARTWNTDTQYF. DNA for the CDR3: TGCAGTGCGCGGACCTGGAACACAGATACGCAGTATTTT.

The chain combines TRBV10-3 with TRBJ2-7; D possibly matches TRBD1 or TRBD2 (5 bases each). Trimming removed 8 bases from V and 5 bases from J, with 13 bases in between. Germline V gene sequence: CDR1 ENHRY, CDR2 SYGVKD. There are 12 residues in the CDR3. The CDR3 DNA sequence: TGTGCCATCTCCGGGACCCACAACGAGCAGTACTTC. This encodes CAISGTHNEQYF.

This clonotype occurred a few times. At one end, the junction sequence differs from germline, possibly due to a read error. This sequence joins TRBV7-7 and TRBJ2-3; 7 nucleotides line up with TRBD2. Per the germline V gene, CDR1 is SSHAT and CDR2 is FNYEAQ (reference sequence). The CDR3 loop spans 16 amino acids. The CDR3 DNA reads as TGTGCTAGCAGCTTAGGCGGGAGCGGGGGCACAGATACGCAGTATTTT. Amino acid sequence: CASSLGGSGGTDTQYF.

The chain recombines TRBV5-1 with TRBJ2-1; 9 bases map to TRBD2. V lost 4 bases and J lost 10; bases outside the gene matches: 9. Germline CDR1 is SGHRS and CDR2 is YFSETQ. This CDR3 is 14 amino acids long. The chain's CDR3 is CASSLIAGVGEQFF. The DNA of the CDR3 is TGCGCCAGCAGCCTCATAGCGGGAGTGGGCGAGCAGTTCTTC. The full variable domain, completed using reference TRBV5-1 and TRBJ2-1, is KAGVTQTPRYLIKTRGQQVTLSCSPISGHRSVSWYQQTPGQGLQFLFEYFSETQRNKGNFPGRFSGRQFSNSRSEMNVSTLELGDSALYLCASSLIAGVGEQFFGPGTRLTVL.

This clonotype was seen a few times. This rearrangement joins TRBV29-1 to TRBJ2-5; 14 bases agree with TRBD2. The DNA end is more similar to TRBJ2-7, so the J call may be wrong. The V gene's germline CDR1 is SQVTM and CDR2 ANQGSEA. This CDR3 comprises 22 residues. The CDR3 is CSVAFSPSAGTSGSLRGYEQYF. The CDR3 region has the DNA TGCAGCGTCGCTTTTTCCCCCTCCGCAGGGACTAGCGGGAGCCTACGGGGTTACGAGCAGTACTTC.

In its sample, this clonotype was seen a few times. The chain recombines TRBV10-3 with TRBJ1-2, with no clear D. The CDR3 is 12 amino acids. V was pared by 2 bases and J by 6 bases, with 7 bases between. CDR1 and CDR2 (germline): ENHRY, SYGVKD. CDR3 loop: CAISEQADGYTF. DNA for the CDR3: TGTGCCATCAGTGAGCAAGCAGATGGCTACACCTTC.

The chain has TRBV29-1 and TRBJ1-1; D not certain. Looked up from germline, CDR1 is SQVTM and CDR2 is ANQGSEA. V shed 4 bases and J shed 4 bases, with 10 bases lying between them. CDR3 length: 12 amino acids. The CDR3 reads CSVGSPGTEAFF. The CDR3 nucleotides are TGCAGCGTTGGTAGCCCGGGCACTGAAGCTTTCTTT.

CDR3 loop: CASSYHELGGGIENEQFF. CDR3 nucleotide sequence: TGTGCCAGCAGCTATCATGAATTAGGGGGCGGGATAGAAAATGAGCAGTTCTTC. The chain uses TRBV7-9 and TRBJ2-1; TRBD1 is a possible D gene (7 bases). V lost 4 bases and J lost 7, with 26 bases in between. The CDR3 runs to 18 residues. Per the germline V gene, CDR1 is SEHNR and CDR2 is FQNEAQ (reference sequence).